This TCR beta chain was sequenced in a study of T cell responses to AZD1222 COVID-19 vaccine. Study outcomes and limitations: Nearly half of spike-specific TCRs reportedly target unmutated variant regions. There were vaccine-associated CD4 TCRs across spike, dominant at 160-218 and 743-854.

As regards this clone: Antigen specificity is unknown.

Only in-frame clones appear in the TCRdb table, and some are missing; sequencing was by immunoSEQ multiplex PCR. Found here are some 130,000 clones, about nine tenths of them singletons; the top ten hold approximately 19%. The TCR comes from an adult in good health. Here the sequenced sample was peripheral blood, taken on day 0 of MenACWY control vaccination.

CDR3: CASSLSGSGRSNEKLFF. Here the CDR3 DNA reads TGTGCCAGCAGCTTATCCGGCTCGGGACGGTCTAATGAAAAACTGTTTTTT. The chain uses TRBV7-9 and TRBJ1-4; D perhaps matches TRBD1 (5 bases). The CDR3 loop spans 17 amino acids. Germline V CDR1 and CDR2: SEHNR, FQNEAQ (reference sequence). V dropped 2 bases and J dropped 3 bases, with 16 bases sitting between them.